The clone carrying this T cell receptor beta chain was picked up many times. Its antigen remains unknown. This CDR3 comprises 16 residues. The ends were cut back, 4 bases at V and 7 bases at J, with 21 bases in the middle. The germline V gene has CDR1 LGHNA and CDR2 YNFKEQ. This sample stems from a study of blood T cells in healthy people across ages. Study information: About one barcoded beta molecule was captured per two T cells (by template switching).

Together with a sample-barcoded 5' primer, a J-beta primer mix was included in a second PCR lasting roughly 7 to 11 cycles. TCRdb passed the 5' RACE reads through MiXCR, listing each CDR3 protein once. The table lists fewer than 1,000,000 distinct CDR3 sequences, 46% of them singletons. Study observations and caveats: Since the PBMCs were unsorted, naive and antigen-experienced cells could not be conclusively compared. Expanded clonotype changes were possibly confounded by unknown donor CMV status.

The people who gave samples were healthy Caucasians from Russia, aged about 6 to 95. The sequencing input was blood. This receptor was identified in an elderly man in good health. This chain connects TRBV4-2 to TRBJ2-3, with D unresolved. CDR3 DNA: TGTGCCAGCAGCCGCAGCGTAAACAGCGCGGACCATACGCAGTATTTT. Translated: CASSRSVNSADHTQYF.